This T cell receptor beta chain was found in a study of T-cell memory formation after mild COVID-19. CDR1 and CDR2 from the germline V gene are MNHEY and SMNVEV (reference sequence). The V gene lost 10 bases and the J gene lost 2 bases, with 11 bases spanning the gap. The CDR3 is made up of 12 amino acids. TCRdb redid the calling of the 5' RACE reads with MiXCR, one entry per CDR3 protein. Of around 450,000 distinct CDR3 sequences listed, 15% to 20% are singletons. The TCR comes from an adult woman who had mild COVID-19 (a few samples of this study predate the infection). Cell type and time point are not known. V usage is TRBV27 and J usage is TRBJ1-2, with D possibly TRBD1 on 6 matching bases. What was sequenced was PBMCs or a T cell subset sorted from them (not recorded which). The CDR3 DNA reads TGTGCCACCCGACAGGCCAACTATGGCTACACCTTC. Its translation: CATRQANYGYTF.